Here is one TCR beta chain with its context. This sample was taken from a study of blood T cell repertoires in COVID-19. The assay was immunoSEQ multiplex PCR, and TCRdb's table has in-frame clones only and misses some. This table has 150,000 to 200,000 clones, over 75% appearing once. The ends lost 6 bases at V and 1 base at J; junction bases unmatched: 6. The CDR3 is made up of 15 amino acids. The germline gives CDR1 LNHDA, CDR2 SQIVND (reference sequence). The clonotype comes from a man in his 70s with acute or convalescent COVID-19. Sample: peripheral blood. The chain uses TRBV19 and TRBJ2-1; 7 bases fit TRBD1. CDR3 in DNA: TGTGCCAGTAGACCTCCGGGACAGTCCTACAATGAGCAGTTCTTC. Amino acid sequence: CASRPPGQSYNEQFF. The full variable domain, rest sourced from reference TRBV19 and TRBJ2-1, is DGGITQSPKYLFRKEGQNVTLSCEQNLNHDAMYWYRQDPGQGLRLIYYSQIVNDFQKGDIAEGYSVSREKKESFPLTVTSAQKNPTAFYLCASRPPGQSYNEQFFGPGTRLTVL.